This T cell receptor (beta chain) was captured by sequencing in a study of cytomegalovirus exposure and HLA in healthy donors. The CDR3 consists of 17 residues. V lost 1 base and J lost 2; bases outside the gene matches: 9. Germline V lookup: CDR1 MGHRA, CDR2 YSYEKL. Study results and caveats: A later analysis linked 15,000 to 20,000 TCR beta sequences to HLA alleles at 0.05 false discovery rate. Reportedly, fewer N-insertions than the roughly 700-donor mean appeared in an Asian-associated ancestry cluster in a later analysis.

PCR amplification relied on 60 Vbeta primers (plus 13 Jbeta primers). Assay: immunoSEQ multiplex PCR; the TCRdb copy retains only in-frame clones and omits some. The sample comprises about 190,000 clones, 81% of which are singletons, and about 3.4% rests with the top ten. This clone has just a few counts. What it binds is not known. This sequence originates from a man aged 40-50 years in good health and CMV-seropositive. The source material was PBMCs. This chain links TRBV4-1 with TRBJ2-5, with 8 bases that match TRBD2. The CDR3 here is CASSQGLAGWWQETQYF. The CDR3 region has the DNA TGCGCCAGCAGCCAAGGCCTAGCGGGCTGGTGGCAAGAGACCCAGTACTTC.